This T cell receptor beta chain was recovered during a study of TET2 disruption in CD19-targeted CAR T cells (dated by TCRdb to 2017 to 2018). For context, the study as a whole: No additional inclusion criteria were applied, and the number of samples was determined by the original clinical trial design and by sample availability.

The immunoSEQ assay was used for deep sequencing of the TCR beta chain. The authors' analysis ran thus. Only productive TCR beta rearrangements were used to calculate clonotype frequencies. TCRdb limited this immuneACCESS table to in-frame rearrangements with V and J called. A share of clones is missing; checked studies link under half to unresolved V genes, and the rest is unexplained. The DNA was the basis for D and trimming; V, J and clone size are from that table. The sample table records approximately 27,000 clones. The top ten clonotypes cover roughly 1.8% of the sample. Results and caveats for the whole study, not just this receptor: Conclusions about the patient's CAR T cells rested on extensive analysis of a single subject.

The sample's treatment or condition label, decoded: autologous CTL019 cells: CD19 CAR with 4-1BB and CD3 zeta domains. TCR zeta and 4-1BB costimulatory signaling domains were built into the CD19 CAR. T cells for CTL019 manufacturing were collected from peripheral blood by leukapheresis. The DNeasy Blood and Tissue Kit was used to extract genomic DNA from pre-infusion T cells, peripheral blood, or sorted post-infusion T cells. A distance of 9 bases separates the germline ends of V and J, which lose 0 bases and 4 bases respectively. The CDR3 spans 14 residues, from the cysteine through the phenylalanine. The DNA covers only part of the CDR3, 33 bases in frame from base 1. From the germline V gene, CDR1 is SGHVS and CDR2 is FQNEAQ. As to this clone: Its antigen is not yet known. Read sequence stops 3 residues before the CDR3 end, and the germline J gene provides the missing end.

The TCR comes from a man in his 70s with chronic lymphocytic leukemia. The chain links TRBV7-8 with TRBJ1-1; the D gene is not confidently resolved. The sample here was CD8- CAR+ T cells sorted from cultured blood T cells, taken for CD19 CAR T cell therapy. The cell subset or site label for this specimen denotes: CD8-negative CAR-positive T cells from the infusion product. The CDR3 bases that were read are TGTGCCAGCAGCTTAGCCTCGGGGAGCACTGAA. This encodes CASSLASGSTE. The entire CDR3 sequence reads CASSLASGSTEAFF.